These 26 T cell receptor beta chains were all obtained from the same sample, sequenced in a study of cytomegalovirus exposure and HLA in healthy donors. Amplification used 60 Vbeta primers and 13 Jbeta primers. Sequencing used immunoSEQ multiplex PCR; TCRdb keeps in-frame clones, though not all of them. The listing records about 200,000 clones. The sample comprised PBMCs. These receptors originate from a girl aged 2 to 9 in good health and CMV-seropositive.

This rearrangement joins TRBV27 to TRBJ2-5; D is undetermined. This CDR3 region has 13 residues. Germline V CDR1 and CDR2: MNHEY, SMNVEV (reference sequence). Trimming removed 11 bases at V and 2 bases at J, with 15 bases between. In DNA form, the CDR3 reads TGTGCCTCCCGTGGCGCGGCTCAAGAGACCCAGTACTTC. It codes for CASRGAAQETQYF.

The chain has TRBV7-2 and TRBJ2-5, with TRBD2 identical over 7 bases. This CDR3 is 14 amino acids long. Germline V lookup: CDR1 SGHTA, CDR2 FQGNSA. Trimming at V came to 5 bases and at J to 2 bases, leaving 5 bases not matched to a gene. The CDR3 sequence: CASSRTSEQETQYF. In nucleotides, the CDR3 is TGTGCCAGCAGCCGGACTAGTGAACAAGAGACCCAGTACTTC.

This chain connects TRBV5-1 to TRBJ2-3, with 9 bases lining up with TRBD2. The CDR3 has 20 amino acids. After removal of 3 bases from V and 0 bases from J, the junction contained 17 bases not matched to a gene. CDR1 is SGHRS and CDR2 is YFSETQ in the germline V gene. In DNA form, the CDR3 reads TGCGCCAGCAGCTCCACGACTAGCGGCTTCAACCTCCTTAGCACAGATACGCAGTATTTT. It translates to CASSSTTSGFNLLSTDTQYF.

This rearrangement joins TRBV5-4 to TRBJ2-2, with D perhaps matching TRBD1 (5 bases). CDR1 is SGHNT, CDR2 YYREEE, per germline (reference sequence). This CDR3 has 15 amino acids. Trimming took 6 bases from V and 5 from J, leaving 17 bases between them. CDR3 amino acids: CASTPEAGITGELFF. The CDR3 nucleotides read TGTGCCAGCACCCCTGAGGCAGGGATTACCGGGGAGCTGTTTTTT.

This chain uses TRBV5-1 with TRBJ1-1, with a weak D call TRBD1 (5 bases). In germline, CDR1 is SGHRS, CDR2 YFSETQ. This CDR3 has 13 residues. Trimming removed 6 bases from V and 7 bases from J, with 16 bases in between. The CDR3 nucleotides read TGCGCCAGCAACCAAGATGGGCAGGGTGAAGCTTTCTTT. Protein product: CASNQDGQGEAFF. The full variable domain, rest sourced from reference TRBV5-1 and TRBJ1-1, is KAGVTQTPRYLIKTRGQQVTLSCSPISGHRSVSWYQQTPGQGLQFLFEYFSETQRNKGNFPGRFSGRQFSNSRSEMNVSTLELGDSALYLCASNQDGQGEAFFGQGTRLTVV.

The CDR3 nucleotides are TGCGCCAGCAGCAGCTCTAGCGGCTCCTACGAGCAGTACTTC. Its protein is CASSSSSGSYEQYF. The chain couples TRBV5-1 to TRBJ2-7; TRBD2 aligns across 7 bases. The CDR3 contains 14 residues. Unmatched junction bases numbered 4, after V lost 4 bases and J lost 0 bases. Germline V CDR1 and CDR2: SGHRS, YFSETQ.

The CDR3 region has the DNA TGTGCCAGCAGTTTATCAGCGGGAGTCGTCGACGAGCAGTACTTC. This gives the protein CASSLSAGVVDEQYF. This rearrangement joins TRBV27 to TRBJ2-7, with 8 bases that match TRBD2. The trim removed 0 bases at V and 5 bases at J, leaving 6 bases unmatched. In germline, CDR1 is MNHEY, CDR2 SMNVEV (reference sequence). This CDR3 is 15 amino acids long.

The chain employs TRBV28 and TRBJ2-3; 15 positions agree with TRBD2. This CDR3 has 17 residues. Germline V gene lookup returns CDR1 MDHEN and CDR2 SYDVKM. V shed 8 bases, J shed 0 bases, and the junction held 6 bases outside the gene matches. DNA of the CDR3: TGTGCCAGCGCGGGGACTAGCGGGAGGAAGAGCACAGATACGCAGTATTTT. Its protein is CASAGTSGRKSTDTQYF. The complete variable domain, with remaining parts taken from reference TRBV28 and TRBJ2-3, reads DVKVTQSSRYLVKRTGEKVFLECVQDMDHENMFWYRQDPGLGLRLIYFSYDVKMKEKGDIPEGYSVSREKKERFSLILESASTNQTSMYLCASAGTSGRKSTDTQYFGPGTRLTVL.

CDR3 protein: CASRTQGAVYEQYF. CDR3 bases: TGTGCCAGCAGGACACAGGGGGCTGTATACGAGCAGTACTTC. The rearrangement joins TRBV2 to TRBJ2-7; 9 positions agree with TRBD1. Germline values: CDR1 SNHLY, CDR2 FYNNEI. V dropped 6 bases and J dropped 4; count of bases not matched to a gene: 7. CDR3 length: 14 amino acids.

The V gene is TRBV19, the J gene TRBJ2-7, with a weak D call TRBD1 (5 bases). Germline CDR1 is LNHDA and CDR2 is SQIVND (reference sequence). V was clipped by 5 bases and J by 3 bases, with 8 bases between them. This CDR3 has 12 amino acids. CDR3 protein: CASSPQGYEQYF. CDR3 sequence (DNA): TGTGCCAGTAGTCCCCAGGGCTACGAGCAGTACTTC. The full variable domain, rest sourced from reference TRBV19 and TRBJ2-7, is DGGITQSPKYLFRKEGQNVTLSCEQNLNHDAMYWYRQDPGQGLRLIYYSQIVNDFQKGDIAEGYSVSREKKESFPLTVTSAQKNPTAFYLCASSPQGYEQYFGPGTRLTVT.

V is TRBV30 and J is TRBJ1-6, with a tentative D call TRBD1 (6 bases). Germline V lookup: CDR1 GTSNPN, CDR2 SVGIG (reference sequence). The CDR3 is 14 amino acids. The V end was cut by 2 bases, the J end by 3 bases, with 8 bases between. CDR3 residues: CAWSHRDYNSPLHF. CDR3 DNA sequence: TGTGCCTGGAGTCACAGGGACTATAATTCACCCCTCCACTTT.

This chain joins TRBV28 and TRBJ1-5; 7 positions match TRBD1. Losses at the gene ends were 5 bases for V and 3 bases for J; bases not matched to a gene: 16. There are 18 residues in the CDR3. CDR1 is MDHEN, CDR2 SYDVKM, per germline. CDR3 loop: CASSLRPTGRPFNQPQHF. The CDR3 nucleotides are TGTGCCAGCAGTCTGAGGCCGACAGGGCGCCCCTTCAATCAGCCCCAGCATTTT.

The gene calls are TRBV4-2 and TRBJ2-3; D may be TRBD1 (6 bases). The V end was cut by 1 base, the J end by 2 bases, with 13 bases between. The germline V gene has CDR1 LGHNA and CDR2 YNFKEQ. The CDR3 consists of 16 residues. The CDR3: CASSQVGALVTDTQYF. CDR3 sequence (DNA): TGTGCCAGCAGCCAAGTGGGGGCATTGGTCACAGATACGCAGTATTTT.

The V and J genes are TRBV14 and TRBJ1-5, with a tentative D call TRBD1 (5 bases). From germline, CDR1 is SGHDN and CDR2 FVKESK. The CDR3 contains 15 residues. V shed 0 bases and J shed 0 bases, with 6 bases lying between them. In nucleotides, the CDR3 is TGTGCCAGCAGCCAAGACAGGGTTAGCAATCAGCCCCAGCATTTT. Its translation is CASSQDRVSNQPQHF.

This chain uses TRBV29-1 with TRBJ2-1; 7 positions agree with TRBD2. V lost 4 bases, J lost 9 bases, and 12 bases stayed unmatched. This CDR3 is 14 amino acids long. Looked up from germline, CDR1 is SQVTM and CDR2 is ANQGSEA. CDR3 nucleotides: TGCAGCGTTGGGGGAGGGCCACTGAGCGGTGAGCAGTTCTTC. The encoded protein is CSVGGGPLSGEQFF.

The chain combines TRBV7-2 with TRBJ2-3; D might be TRBD2 (5 bases). The CDR3 has 14 amino acids. In germline, CDR1 is SGHTA, CDR2 FQGNSA. The V end lost 1 base, the J end lost 10 bases, and 15 bases lay between the germline ends. CDR3 residues: CASSLVPNGKAQYF. The CDR3 DNA sequence: TGTGCCAGCAGCTTAGTGCCGAACGGGAAGGCGCAGTATTTT.

The V call is TRBV25-1, the J call TRBJ2-7; a weak D match, TRBD2 (5 bases). Germline assignment: CDR1 MGHDK and CDR2 SYGVNS. The CDR3 spans 14 residues. The germline V and J ends were trimmed by 3 bases and 3 bases, with 12 bases remaining between them. This chain's CDR3 is CASSESSEVYEQYF. CDR3 bases: TGTGCCAGCAGTGAGTCGTCGGAGGTCTACGAGCAGTACTTC.

This sequence joins TRBV4-1 and TRBJ1-1; a possible D gene is TRBD1 (5 bases). Germline CDR1 and CDR2: MGHRA and YSYEKL. Trimming took 0 bases from V and 1 from J, leaving 9 bases between them. CDR3 length: 15 amino acids. The CDR3 is CASSQDQGRNTEAFF. CDR3 bases: TGCGCCAGCAGCCAAGACCAGGGAAGGAACACTGAAGCTTTCTTT.

The chain combines TRBV5-1 with TRBJ2-1, with 10 bases aligning to TRBD2. V was clipped by 0 bases and J by 5 bases; unmatched bases: 2. This CDR3 has 15 amino acids. Looked up from germline, CDR1 is SGHRS and CDR2 is YFSETQ. CDR3 loop: CASSLGTSGNNEQFF. The CDR3 region has the DNA TGCGCCAGCAGCTTGGGGACTAGCGGAAACAATGAGCAGTTCTTC. Variable domain in full (rest from reference TRBV5-1 and TRBJ2-1): KAGVTQTPRYLIKTRGQQVTLSCSPISGHRSVSWYQQTPGQGLQFLFEYFSETQRNKGNFPGRFSGRQFSNSRSEMNVSTLELGDSALYLCASSLGTSGNNEQFFGPGTRLTVL.

The V and J genes are TRBV5-1 and TRBJ1-3, with 7 bases aligning to TRBD1. The CDR3 length is 15 residues. The ends lost 2 bases at V and 0 bases at J; junction bases unmatched: 2. Germline CDR1 and CDR2: SGHRS and YFSETQ. In DNA, the CDR3 is TGCGCCAGCAGCTTTACAGGGGACTCTGGAAACACCATATATTTT. It is translated as CASSFTGDSGNTIYF.

The J gene is TRBJ1-5, the V gene TRBV28; the D is unclear. The CDR3 is 16 amino acids. The germline CDR1 and CDR2 sequences are MDHEN and SYDVKM. V lost 6 bases to trimming and J lost 4 bases, with 19 bases between them. The CDR3 DNA sequence: TGTGCCAGCAGACACACCGCACGCGGTGGAAATCAGCCCCAGCATTTT. As protein: CASRHTARGGNQPQHF.

V gene TRBV28 combines with J gene TRBJ2-5, with D perhaps matching TRBD1 (6 bases). The CDR3 loop spans 15 amino acids. V lost 5 bases, J lost 2 bases, and 15 bases lay in between. In germline, CDR1 is MDHEN, CDR2 SYDVKM. CDR3 sequence reads: CASSPRTAGQETQYF. The CDR3, as DNA: TGTGCCAGCAGTCCCCGGACAGCCGGGCAAGAGACCCAGTACTTC.

The chain carries TRBV11-3 and TRBJ2-1; 12 bases map to TRBD2. J gave up 5 bases and V 1 base, and 3 bases lay outside the gene matches. This CDR3 region has 16 residues. The germline V gene encodes CDR1 SGHNT and CDR2 YENEEA. This CDR3 is CASSLGLAGGDNEQFF. CDR3 coding DNA: TGTGCCAGCAGCTTAGGGCTAGCGGGAGGGGACAATGAGCAGTTCTTC.

This chain links TRBV7-2 with TRBJ2-3, with 8 bases matching TRBD2. This CDR3 is 18 amino acids long. Germline V lookup: CDR1 SGHTA, CDR2 FQGNSA. With V trimmed by 4 bases and J by 2 bases, 14 bases remained unmatched. CDR3 sequence (DNA): TGTGCCAGCAGCTCCCCCCCCGGGACTAGGTTGGTCACAGATACGCAGTATTTT. Protein product: CASSSPPGTRLVTDTQYF.

The rearrangement links TRBV7-9 to TRBJ2-5, with D perhaps TRBD2 (5 bases). Trimming pared 4 bases from V and 5 bases from J, leaving 20 bases between. Germline CDR1 SEHNR, CDR2 FQNEAQ (reference sequence). The CDR3 consists of 16 residues. The chain's CDR3 is CASSSLGGLTRETQYF. The CDR3 DNA reads as TGTGCCAGCAGCTCCCTGGGCGGACTCACACGGGAGACCCAGTACTTC.

CDR3 nucleotides: TGTGCTCCGAGAGACACTGAAGCTTTCTTT. Its protein product is CAPRDTEAFF. The chain joins TRBV11-2 to TRBJ1-1; no firm D call. The CDR3 loop spans 10 amino acids. Germline lookup yields CDR1 SGHAT and CDR2 FQNNGV.